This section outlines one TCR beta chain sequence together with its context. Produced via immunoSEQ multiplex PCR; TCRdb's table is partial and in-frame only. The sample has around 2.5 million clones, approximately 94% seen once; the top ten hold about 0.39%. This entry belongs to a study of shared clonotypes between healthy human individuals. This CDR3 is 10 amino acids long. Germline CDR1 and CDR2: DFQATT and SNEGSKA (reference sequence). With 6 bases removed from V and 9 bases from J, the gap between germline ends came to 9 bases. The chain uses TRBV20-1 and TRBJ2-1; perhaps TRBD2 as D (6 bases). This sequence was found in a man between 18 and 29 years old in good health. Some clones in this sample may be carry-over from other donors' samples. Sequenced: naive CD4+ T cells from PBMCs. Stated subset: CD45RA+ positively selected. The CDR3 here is CSATSAEQFF. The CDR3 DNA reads TGCAGTGCGACTAGTGCTGAGCAGTTCTTC.